The 2 T cell receptor beta chains presented below share a single source sample, sequenced in a study of OX40 agonist ivuxolimab in advanced cancers. Profiling relied on immunoSEQ multiplex PCR, and the TCRdb table lists in-frame clones only, not all of them. The repertoire holds approximately 33,000 clones, with roughly 90% as singletons. The material was CD4+ or CD8+ T cells sorted from blood, obtained in a trial of the OX40 agonist ivuxolimab. These receptors all come from an adult with an advanced solid tumor such as melanoma, head and neck, liver or kidney cancer.

The chain combines TRBV28 with TRBJ2-7; 10 bases match TRBD2. V lost 6 bases to trimming and J lost 4 bases; unmatched junction nucleotides: 9. CDR1 is MDHEN, CDR2 SYDVKM, per germline. There are 15 residues in the CDR3. CDR3 loop: CASSSGLAVLYEQYF. In DNA form, the CDR3 reads TGTGCCAGCAGCTCCGGACTAGCGGTGCTGTACGAGCAGTACTTC.

This chain links TRBV10-2 with TRBJ2-7; a weak D match, TRBD2 (5 bases). There are 15 residues in the CDR3. V was shortened by 2 bases and J by 1 base, with 12 bases between the two germline ends. The germline gives CDR1 WSHSY, CDR2 SAAADI. The CDR3 DNA sequence: TGCGCCAGCAGTGAGGAGGGAGACTGGTCCTACGAGCAGTACTTC. Translating it yields CASSEEGDWSYEQYF.